This T cell receptor beta chain originates from a study of control samples from healthy donors and cancer patients. The CDR3 loop spans 15 amino acids. V was pared by 3 bases and J by 6 bases, with 10 bases of the junction left unmatched. CDR1 and CDR2 from the germline V gene are DFQATT and SNEGSKA (reference sequence). Profiled with immunoSEQ multiplex PCR; TCRdb holds only in-frame clones, not every one. This sample yields 150,000 to 200,000 clones, of which just over 85% are seen a single time; roughly 5% belongs to the top ten. This clone was found once. The receptor's source is a woman younger than 45 in good health. V usage is TRBV20-1 and J usage is TRBJ1-5, with 8 positions matching TRBD1. The sample comprised blood. CDR3 sequence (DNA): TGCAGTGCTAGTGGACAGGGTGGAGGGAGTCAGCCCCAGCATTTT. Amino acid sequence: CSASGQGGGSQPQHF.